The entry below gives a single TCR beta chain sequence along with its context. The sample originates from a study of control samples from healthy donors and cancer patients. Profiled with immunoSEQ multiplex PCR; TCRdb holds only in-frame clones, not every one. The table shows tens of thousands of clones, with about 88% occurring only once. The CDR3 has 12 amino acids. Germline CDR1 is MGHDK and CDR2 is SYGVNS. With 8 bases removed from V and 8 bases from J, the gap between germline ends came to 15 bases. The source is a woman aged 55-69 years in good health. The chain has TRBV25-1 and TRBJ1-2; D might be TRBD1 (5 bases). Sequencing was performed on blood. For the CDR3, the DNA is TGTGCCAGCCAAAGGGGAGGATACGGCTACACCTTC. Translating gives CASQRGGYGYTF.